This T cell receptor (beta chain) stems from a study of blood T cells in healthy people across ages. Every participating donor contributed approximately 9.5 milliliters of peripheral blood through a draw. Whole-study results and caveats: Both higher diversity and more naive CD4+ cells marked long-lived donors when set against aged donors.

Sample-barcoded 5' priming and a J-beta primer mix drove a second PCR of roughly 7 to 11 cycles. Each of the cDNA molecules was tagged by a template-switch adaptor with 12 random nucleotides. TCRdb processed the 5' RACE reads anew with MiXCR; each CDR3 protein has one entry. The table lists around 940,000 distinct CDR3 sequences, around 54% of them singletons, with about 21% in the top ten. The CDR3 has 14 residues. CDR1 is LNHDA and CDR2 is SQIVND in the germline V gene (reference sequence). Between the trimmed V and J ends, which lost 5 bases and 2 bases, there was a span of 13 bases. This clonotype has only one observation. Its antigen remains unknown.

Sequenced input: blood. The J gene is TRBJ2-7, the V gene TRBV19; no firm D call. The receptor comes from a woman aged 60 to 75 in good health. CDR3 sequence reads: CASSPRVGTYEQYF. In DNA, the CDR3 is TGTGCCAGTAGTCCTCGCGTTGGGACCTACGAGCAGTACTTC. Drawing the rest from reference TRBV19 and TRBJ2-7, the complete variable domain is DGGITQSPKYLFRKEGQNVTLSCEQNLNHDAMYWYRQDPGQGLRLIYYSQIVNDFQKGDIAEGYSVSREKKESFPLTVTSAQKNPTAFYLCASSPRVGTYEQYFGPGTRLTVT.